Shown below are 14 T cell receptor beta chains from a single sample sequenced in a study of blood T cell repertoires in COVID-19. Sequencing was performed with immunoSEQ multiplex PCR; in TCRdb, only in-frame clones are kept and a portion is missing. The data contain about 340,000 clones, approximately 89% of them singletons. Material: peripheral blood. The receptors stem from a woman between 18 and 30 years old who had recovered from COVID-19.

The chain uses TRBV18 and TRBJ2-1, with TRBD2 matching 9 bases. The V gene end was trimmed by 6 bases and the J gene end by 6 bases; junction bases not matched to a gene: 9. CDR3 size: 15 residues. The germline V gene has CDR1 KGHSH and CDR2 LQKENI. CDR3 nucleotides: TGTGCCAGCTCCCCCGGGGCGGGAGGGATCAATGAGCAGTTCTTC. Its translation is CASSPGAGGINEQFF.

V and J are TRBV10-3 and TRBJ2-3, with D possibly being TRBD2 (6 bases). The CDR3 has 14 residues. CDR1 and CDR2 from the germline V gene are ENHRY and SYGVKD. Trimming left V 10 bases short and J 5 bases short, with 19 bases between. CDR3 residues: CATSLPGAGDTQYF. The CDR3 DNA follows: TGTGCCACCTCGCTCCCGGGAGCGGGAGATACGCAGTATTTT.

CDR3 in amino acids: CASSVVPGTSGSRSYNEQFF. In DNA, the CDR3 is TGTGCCAGCAGCGTAGTCCCCGGGACTAGCGGGAGTAGGTCCTACAATGAGCAGTTCTTC. This chain links TRBV9 with TRBJ2-1, with 14 bases that match TRBD2. The CDR3 length is 20 residues. Losses at the gene ends were 0 bases for V and 1 base for J; bases not matched to a gene: 9. Germline lookup yields CDR1 SGDLS and CDR2 YYNGEE.

CDR3 loop: CAWRTGALYGYTF. The CDR3 coding sequence is TGTGCCTGGAGGACAGGGGCCCTTTATGGCTACACCTTC. This chain connects TRBV30 to TRBJ1-2; 8 bases align to TRBD1. This CDR3 comprises 13 residues. V shed 3 bases, J shed 5 bases, and the junction held 5 bases outside the gene matches. CDR1 and CDR2 (germline): GTSNPN, SVGIG (reference sequence).

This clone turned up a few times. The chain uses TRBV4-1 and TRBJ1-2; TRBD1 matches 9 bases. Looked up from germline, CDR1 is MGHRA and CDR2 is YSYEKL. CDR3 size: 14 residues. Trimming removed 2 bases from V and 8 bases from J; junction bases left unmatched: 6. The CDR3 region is CASSQNRGQGGYTF. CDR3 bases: TGCGCCAGCAGCCAAAACAGGGGGCAGGGAGGCTACACCTTC.

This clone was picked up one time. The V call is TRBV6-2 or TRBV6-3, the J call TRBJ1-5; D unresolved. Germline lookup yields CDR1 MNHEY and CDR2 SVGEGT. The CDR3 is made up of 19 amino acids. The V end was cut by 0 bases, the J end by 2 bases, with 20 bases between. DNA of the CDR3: TGTGCCAGCAGTTACTCGATCCGGGGAATGAGTCCTGGCAATCAGCCCCAGCATTTT. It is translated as CASSYSIRGMSPGNQPQHF.

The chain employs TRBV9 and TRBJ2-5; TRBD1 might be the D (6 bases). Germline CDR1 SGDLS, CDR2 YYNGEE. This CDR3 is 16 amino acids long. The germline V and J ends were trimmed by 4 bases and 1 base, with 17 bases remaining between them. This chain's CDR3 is CASSPRDTPSQETQYF. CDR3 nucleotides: TGTGCCAGCAGCCCCCGGGACACCCCATCCCAAGAGACCCAGTACTTC.

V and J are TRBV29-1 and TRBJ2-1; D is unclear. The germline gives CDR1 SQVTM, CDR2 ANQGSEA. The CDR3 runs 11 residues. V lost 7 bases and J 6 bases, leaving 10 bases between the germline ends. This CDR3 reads CSAEALNEQFF. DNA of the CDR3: TGCAGCGCCGAGGCGCTCAATGAGCAGTTCTTC.

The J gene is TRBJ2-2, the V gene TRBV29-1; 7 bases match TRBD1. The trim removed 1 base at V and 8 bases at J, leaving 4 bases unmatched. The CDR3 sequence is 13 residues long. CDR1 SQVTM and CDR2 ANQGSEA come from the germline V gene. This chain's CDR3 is CSVEATGSGELFF. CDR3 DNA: TGCAGCGTTGAAGCGACAGGGTCAGGGGAGCTGTTTTTT.

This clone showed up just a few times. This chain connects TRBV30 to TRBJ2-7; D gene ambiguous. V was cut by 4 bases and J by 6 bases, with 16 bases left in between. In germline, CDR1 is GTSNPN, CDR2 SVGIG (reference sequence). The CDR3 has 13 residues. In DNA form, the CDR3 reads TGTGCCTGGAAACTTCGGGTTTACTGCGAGCAGTACGTC. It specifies CAWKLRVYCEQYV.

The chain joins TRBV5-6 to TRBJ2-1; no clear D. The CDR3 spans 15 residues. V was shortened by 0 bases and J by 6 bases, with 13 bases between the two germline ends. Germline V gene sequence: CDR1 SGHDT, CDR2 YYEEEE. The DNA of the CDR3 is TGTGCCAGCAGCTTGGAGCAATACCTCACCAATGAGCAGTTCTTC. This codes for CASSLEQYLTNEQFF. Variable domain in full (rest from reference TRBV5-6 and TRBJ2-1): DAGVTQSPTHLIKTRGQQVTLRCSPKSGHDTVSWYQQALGQGPQFIFQYYEEEERQRGNFPDRFSGHQFPNYSSELNVNALLLGDSALYLCASSLEQYLTNEQFFGPGTRLTVL.

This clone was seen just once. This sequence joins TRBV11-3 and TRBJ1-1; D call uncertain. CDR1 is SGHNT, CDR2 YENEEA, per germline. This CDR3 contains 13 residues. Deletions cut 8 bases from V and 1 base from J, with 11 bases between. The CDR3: CASHMSGNTEAFF. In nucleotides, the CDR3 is TGTGCCAGCCACATGTCGGGGAACACTGAAGCTTTCTTT.

The CDR3 loop reads CASSSYPVNEAFF. For the CDR3, the DNA is TGTGCCAGCAGCTCCTATCCTGTCAATGAAGCTTTCTTT. The V and J genes are TRBV6-2 or TRBV6-3 and TRBJ1-1; D gene ambiguous. Trimming left V 6 bases short and J 7 bases short, with 15 bases between. This CDR3 contains 13 residues. The germline V gene encodes CDR1 MNHEY and CDR2 SVGEGT.

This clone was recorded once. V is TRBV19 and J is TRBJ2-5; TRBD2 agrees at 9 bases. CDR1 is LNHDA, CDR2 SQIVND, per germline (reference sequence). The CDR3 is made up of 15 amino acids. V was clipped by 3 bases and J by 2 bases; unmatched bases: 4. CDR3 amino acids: CASSMRLAGQETQYF. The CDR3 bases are TGTGCCAGTAGTATGAGGCTAGCGGGGCAAGAGACCCAGTACTTC. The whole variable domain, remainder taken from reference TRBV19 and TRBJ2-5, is DGGITQSPKYLFRKEGQNVTLSCEQNLNHDAMYWYRQDPGQGLRLIYYSQIVNDFQKGDIAEGYSVSREKKESFPLTVTSAQKNPTAFYLCASSMRLAGQETQYFGPGTRLLVL.